This T cell receptor (beta chain) was profiled in a study of cytomegalovirus exposure and HLA in healthy donors. As concerns this clone: The antigen remains undetermined.

Findings of the study overall: Donor immune exposure was known only as CMV serostatus. There were a few CMV-associated chains whose specificity for CMV antigens was confirmed in vitro.

CDR3 length: 12 residues. With 4 bases removed from V and 11 bases from J, the gap between germline ends came to 14 bases. Germline loops: CDR1 MDHEN, CDR2 SYDVKM. The PCR ran on 60 Vbeta and 13 Jbeta primers. Data came from immunoSEQ multiplex PCR; TCRdb stores just in-frame clones and leaves some out. The table lists hundreds of thousands of clones, roughly 79% of them singletons. The sequenced material came from PBMCs. This chain links TRBV28 with TRBJ1-1; the D gene is possibly TRBD1 (5 bases). The clonotype was recovered from a woman in her thirties or forties in good health and CMV-seronegative. CDR3 protein: CASSSRGWKAFF. As DNA, the CDR3 is TGTGCCAGCAGTTCTAGGGGTTGGAAGGCTTTCTTT.